A selection of T cell receptor beta chains follows, all from one sample in a study of beta chain features in type 1 diabetes. Libraries were prepared by immunoSEQ multiplex PCR; TCRdb keeps only in-frame clonotypes and omits some of them. The sample includes 120,000 or so clones, 15% to 20% of them seen just once. The specimen sequenced was central memory CD4+ T cells from blood. These receptors were collected from a man aged 30 to 39 with type 1 diabetes. CDR3s include the opening cysteine and the closing phenylalanine or tryptophan. A D gene is named only where the DNA matches it firmly. A row's size may be missing; if present it is once, few, many or a size class.

D	size	V	J	CDR3	DNA
-	-	TRBV7-9	TRBJ2-7	CASSLGEGGRTYEQYF	TGTGCCAGCAGCTTAGGCGAGGGGGGAAGAACCTACGAGCAGTACTTC
-	-	TRBV5-1	TRBJ1-2	CASSLDRHYGYTF	TGCGCCAGCAGCTTGGACAGGCACTATGGCTACACCTTC
-	-	TRBV7-2	TRBJ2-5	CASSFTFGVQETQYF	TGTGCCAGCAGTTTTACCTTCGGGGTCCAAGAGACCCAGTACTTC
-	few	TRBV5-1	TRBJ1-5	CASSLVGDSNQPQHF	TGCGCCAGCAGCTTGGTGGGAGATAGCAATCAGCCCCAGCATTTT
TRBD1	-	TRBV5-1	TRBJ1-2	CASSLTGGDGYTF	TGCGCCAGCAGCTTGACAGGGGGCGATGGCTACACCTTC
-	few	TRBV28	TRBJ2-3	CASTPRGALTDTQYF	TGTGCCAGCACCCCCAGGGGGGCCCTCACAGATACGCAGTATTTT
-	few	TRBV5-6	TRBJ2-3	CASSFGTIRGTQYF	TGTGCCAGCAGCTTCGGGACTATCAGGGGTACGCAGTATTTT
-	-	TRBV5-6	TRBJ2-6	CASSSATVNLWFF	TGTGCCAGCAGCTCCGCGACAGTCAATCTCTGGTTTTTC
-	few	TRBV5-1	TRBJ2-5	CASSYQETQYF	TGCGCCAGCAGCTACCAAGAGACCCAGTACTTC
-	few	TRBV29-1	TRBJ2-7	CSARTGPEQYF	TGCAGCGCCCGGACTGGACCAGAGCAGTACTTC
-	-	TRBV9	TRBJ1-2	CASSRPTGNHGYTF	TGTGCCAGCAGTCGACCTACAGGGAACCATGGCTACACCTTC
-	few	TRBV29-1	TRBJ2-3	CSVHSTDTQYF	TGCAGCGTCCATAGCACAGATACGCAGTATTTT
-	-	TRBV6-5	TRBJ1-1	CASSYERMNTEAFF	TGTGCCAGCAGTTACGAAAGGATGAACACTGAAGCTTTCTTT
-	few	TRBV19	TRBJ1-2	CASKAGIFYGYTF	TGTGCCAGTAAGGCCGGAATCTTCTATGGCTACACCTTC
-	-	TRBV30	TRBJ2-3	CAWSRLPRDVAGSLDTQYF	TGTGCCTGGAGTCGTCTTCCCCGGGACGTTGCGGGATCTCTAGATACGCAGTATTTT
-	-	TRBV10-3	TRBJ2-1	CAIRGIEGTNEQFF	TGTGCCATCCGAGGCATAGAGGGGACGAATGAGCAGTTCTTC
TRBD1	-	TRBV10-3	TRBJ1-5	CASSYRTRDRGNQPQHF	TGTGCCAGCAGTTACCGCACTCGGGACAGGGGCAATCAGCCCCAGCATTTT
-	-	TRBV7-9	TRBJ2-2	CASTLSGAGELFF	TGTGCCAGCACCCTGTCAGGCGCCGGGGAGCTGTTTTTT
-	-	TRBV30	TRBJ1-5	CAWSVRSNQPQHF	TGTGCCTGGAGTGTGAGGAGCAATCAGCCCCAGCATTTT
-	few	TRBV30	TRBJ1-3	CAWVRGPGNTIYF	TGTGCCTGGGTAAGGGGACCTGGAAACACCATATATTTT
-	-	TRBV7-2	TRBJ2-1	CASSTGPRGYNEQFF	TGTGCCAGCAGCACGGGGCCCAGAGGGTACAATGAGCAGTTCTTC
-	few	TRBV2	TRBJ2-5	CASSEGGKRFVTQYF	TGTGCCAGCAGTGAAGGAGGGAAGCGGTTCGTAACCCAGTACTTC
TRBD1	few	TRBV30	TRBJ2-7	CAWSARRGDRGLQQLYEQYF	TGTGCCTGGAGCGCTCGGCGGGGTGACAGGGGCCTCCAACAACTATACGAGCAGTACTTC
-	once	TRBV6-1	TRBJ2-7	CASSEGPRNGQYF	TGTGCCAGCAGTGAAGGCCCAAGGAACGGGCAGTACTTC
-	few	TRBV7-2	TRBJ2-7	CASSLGYPAYEQYF	TGTGCCAGCAGCTTAGGGTACCCCGCCTACGAGCAGTACTTC
TRBD2	-	TRBV29-1	TRBJ2-5	CSVALAGGRETQYF	TGCAGCGTTGCTCTAGCGGGGGGTCGGGAGACCCAGTACTTC
-	-	TRBV27	TRBJ1-4	CASSGSAATNEKLFF	TGTGCCAGCAGCGGCTCCGCAGCAACTAATGAAAAACTGTTTTTT
TRBD1	-	TRBV25-1	TRBJ1-2	CASSTDRVGYGYTF	TGTGCCAGCAGTACCGACAGGGTCGGCTATGGCTACACCTTC
-	few	TRBV4-3	TRBJ2-5	CASSQDRGETQYF	TGCGCCAGCAGCCAAGATAGAGGAGAGACCCAGTACTTC
-	few	TRBV11-2	TRBJ2-7	CASSLDRDYEQYF	TGTGCCAGCAGCTTAGATCGTGACTACGAGCAGTACTTC
-	-	TRBV7-9	TRBJ2-3	CASSFVDSTDTQYF	TGTGCCAGCAGCTTTGTCGACAGCACAGATACGCAGTATTTT
-	-	TRBV6-6	TRBJ2-5	CASSYGGTQETQYF	TGTGCCAGCAGTTACGGGGGAACACAAGAGACCCAGTACTTC
-	few	TRBV5-1	TRBJ2-5	CASSPGAEQETQYF	TGCGCCAGCAGCCCCGGCGCAGAGCAAGAGACCCAGTACTTC
-	few	TRBV5-1	TRBJ2-5	CASSLERIAETQYF	TGCGCCAGCAGCTTAGAACGGATCGCAGAGACCCAGTACTTC
-	few	TRBV28	TRBJ2-1	CASSLIWEPSYNEQFF	TGTGCCAGCAGTTTAATTTGGGAGCCCTCCTACAATGAGCAGTTCTTC
-	-	TRBV29-1	TRBJ2-5	CSADSPPPKTQYF	TGCAGCGCCGATTCACCGCCCCCGAAGACCCAGTACTTC
-	few	TRBV10-3	TRBJ2-5	CAISESVRGETQYF	TGTGCCATCAGTGAGTCCGTCCGGGGAGAGACCCAGTACTTC
TRBD1	-	TRBV7-9	TRBJ1-6	CASRDREVSPLHF	TGTGCCAGCAGGGACAGGGAAGTATCACCCCTCCACTTT
TRBD2	many	TRBV11-2	TRBJ2-1	CASSFVGEGGNEQFF	TGTGCCAGCAGCTTTGTAGGGGAGGGTGGCAATGAGCAGTTCTTC
TRBD2	-	TRBV29-1	TRBJ2-3	CSVEDRAGGPTDTQYF	TGCAGCGTTGAAGATCGGGCGGGGGGGCCAACAGATACGCAGTATTTT
TRBD1	many	TRBV9	TRBJ2-3	CASRKGGAGTDTQYF	TGTGCCAGCAGAAAAGGGGGCGCGGGCACAGATACGCAGTATTTT
-	-	TRBV4-3	TRBJ1-6	CASSRRQTYNSPLHF	TGCGCCAGCAGCCGAAGACAGACCTATAATTCACCCCTCCACTTT
-	-	TRBV7-3	TRBJ2-1	CASSQGSYNEQFF	TGTGCCAGCAGTCAGGGGTCCTACAATGAGCAGTTCTTC
-	-	TRBV16	TRBJ1-2	CASSLTYGYTF	TGTGCCAGCAGCCTCACATATGGCTACACCTTC
-	-	TRBV19	TRBJ1-2	CASTRGARYGYTF	TGTGCCAGTACCCGAGGGGCGAGGTATGGCTACACCTTC
-	-	TRBV19	TRBJ2-3	CASGPDGRYTDTQYF	TGTGCCAGCGGACCCGATGGGCGTTACACAGATACGCAGTATTTT
TRBD1	-	TRBV5-4	TRBJ1-2	CASSFFDRGGGYTF	TGTGCCAGCAGCTTTTTCGACAGGGGAGGCGGCTACACCTTC
-	few	TRBV9	TRBJ2-5	CASSAGRSWGETQYF	TGTGCCAGCAGCGCGGGACGATCTTGGGGAGAGACCCAGTACTTC
-	-	TRBV6-5	TRBJ2-3	CASKRTEGTDTQYF	TGTGCCAGCAAAAGGACAGAAGGCACAGATACGCAGTATTTT